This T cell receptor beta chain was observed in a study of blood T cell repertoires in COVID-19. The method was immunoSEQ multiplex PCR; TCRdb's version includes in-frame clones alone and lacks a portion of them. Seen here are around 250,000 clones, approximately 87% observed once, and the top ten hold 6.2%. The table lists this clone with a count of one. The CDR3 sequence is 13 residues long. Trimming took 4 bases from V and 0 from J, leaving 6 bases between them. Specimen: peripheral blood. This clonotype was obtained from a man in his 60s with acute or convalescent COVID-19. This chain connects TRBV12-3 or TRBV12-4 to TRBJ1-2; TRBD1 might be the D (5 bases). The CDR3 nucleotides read TGTGCCAGCAGTTCCAGGGCTAACTATGGCTACACCTTC. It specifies CASSSRANYGYTF.